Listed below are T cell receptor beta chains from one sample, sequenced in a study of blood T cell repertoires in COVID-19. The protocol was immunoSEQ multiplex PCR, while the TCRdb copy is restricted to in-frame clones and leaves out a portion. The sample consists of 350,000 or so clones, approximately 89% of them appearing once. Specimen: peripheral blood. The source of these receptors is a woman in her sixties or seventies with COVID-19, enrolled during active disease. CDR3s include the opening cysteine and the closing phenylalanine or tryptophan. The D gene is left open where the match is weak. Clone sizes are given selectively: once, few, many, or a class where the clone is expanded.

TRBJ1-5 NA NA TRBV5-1 CASSLEGGAGPQHF TGCGCCAGCAGCTTGGAGGGAGGGGCAGGGCCCCAGCATTTT
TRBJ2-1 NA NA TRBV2 CASSEERLGEQFF TGTGCCAGCAGTGAAGAGCGGTTGGGTGAGCAGTTCTTC
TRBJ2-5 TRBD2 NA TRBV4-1 CASSQGRASGYQETQYF TGCGCCAGCAGCCAAGGGCGGGCTAGCGGGTACCAAGAGACCCAGTACTTC
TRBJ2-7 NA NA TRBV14 CASSRHLGVPYEQYF TGTGCCAGCAGCCGGCACTTGGGAGTCCCCTACGAGCAGTACTTC
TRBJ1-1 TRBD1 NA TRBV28 CASRLPGQRNTEAFF TGTGCCAGCAGACTTCCGGGACAGAGGAACACTGAAGCTTTCTTT
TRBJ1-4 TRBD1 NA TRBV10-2 CASSEFGQVNEKLFF TGCGCCAGCAGTGAGTTTGGACAGGTCAATGAAAAACTGTTTTTT
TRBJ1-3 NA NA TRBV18 CASSTGGNTIYF TGTGCCAGCTCGACGGGTGGAAACACCATATATTTT
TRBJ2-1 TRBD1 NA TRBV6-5 CASSPGQRSYNEQFF TGTGCCAGCAGCCCGGGACAGCGCTCCTACAATGAGCAGTTCTTC
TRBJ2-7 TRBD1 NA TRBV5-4 CASSFDRAVTYEQYF TGTGCCAGCAGCTTCGACAGGGCCGTTACCTACGAGCAGTACTTC
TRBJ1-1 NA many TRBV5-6 CASSPTGSRTEAFF TGTGCCAGCAGCCCCACAGGGTCTAGGACTGAAGCTTTCTTT
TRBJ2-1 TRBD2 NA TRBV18 CASSPGTSGISSYNEQFF TGTGCCAGCTCACCCGGGACTAGCGGTATAAGCTCCTACAATGAGCAGTTCTTC
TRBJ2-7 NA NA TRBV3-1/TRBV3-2 CASSQRYSPYEQYF TGTGCCAGCAGCCAGAGGTACTCACCCTACGAGCAGTACTTC
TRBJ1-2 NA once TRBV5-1 CASTPNSGAIYGYTF TGCGCCAGCACGCCTAATTCAGGGGCTATATATGGCTACACCTTC
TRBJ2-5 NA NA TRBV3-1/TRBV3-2 CASREQGVLETQYF TGTGCCAGCAGAGAACAGGGAGTGTTAGAGACCCAGTACTTC
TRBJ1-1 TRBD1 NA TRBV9 CASSAPGTGNTEAFF TGTGCCAGCAGCGCCCCAGGGACAGGGAACACTGAAGCTTTCTTT
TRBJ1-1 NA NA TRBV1 CTSSQDVRHRPFMNTEAFF TGCACCAGCAGCCAAGATGTAAGACACCGGCCTTTCATGAACACTGAAGCTTTCTTT
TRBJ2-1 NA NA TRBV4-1 CASSPPPGESSYNEQFF TGCGCCAGCAGCCCCCCTCCAGGGGAGAGCTCCTACAATGAGCAGTTCTTC
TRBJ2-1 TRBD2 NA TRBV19 CASSISKRGYNEQFF TGTGCCAGTAGTATCAGCAAGCGGGGCTACAATGAGCAGTTCTTC
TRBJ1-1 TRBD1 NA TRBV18 CASSPDRDMNTEAFF TGTGCCAGCTCACCGGACAGGGACATGAACACTGAAGCTTTCTTT
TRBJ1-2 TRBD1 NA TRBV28 CATPGGKGAGNYGYTF TGTGCCACTCCAGGGGGGAAGGGGGCTGGGAACTATGGCTACACCTTC